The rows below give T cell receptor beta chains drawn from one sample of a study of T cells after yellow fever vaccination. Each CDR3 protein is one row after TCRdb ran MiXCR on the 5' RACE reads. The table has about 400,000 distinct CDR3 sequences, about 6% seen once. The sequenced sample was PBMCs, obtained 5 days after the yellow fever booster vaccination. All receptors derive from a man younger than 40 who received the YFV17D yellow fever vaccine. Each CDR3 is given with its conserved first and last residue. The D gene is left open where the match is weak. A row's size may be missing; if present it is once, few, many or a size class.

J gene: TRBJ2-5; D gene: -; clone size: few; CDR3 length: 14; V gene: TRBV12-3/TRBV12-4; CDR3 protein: CASRHSGFQETQYF; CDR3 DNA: TGTGCCAGCAGACACTCGGGATTCCAAGAGACCCAGTACTTC
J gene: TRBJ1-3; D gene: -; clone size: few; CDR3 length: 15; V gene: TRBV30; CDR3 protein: CAWSVLGNSGNTIYF; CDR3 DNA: TGTGCCTGGAGTGTACTTGGGAACTCTGGAAACACCATATATTTT
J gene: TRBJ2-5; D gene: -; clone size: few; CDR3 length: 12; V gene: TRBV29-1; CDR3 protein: CSPFLASETQYF; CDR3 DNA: TGCAGCCCCTTCCTAGCGTCAGAGACCCAGTACTTC
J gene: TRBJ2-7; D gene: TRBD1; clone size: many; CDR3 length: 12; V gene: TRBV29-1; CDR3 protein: CSVVPGGYEQYF; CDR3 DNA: TGCAGCGTTGTTCCAGGGGGCTACGAGCAGTACTTC
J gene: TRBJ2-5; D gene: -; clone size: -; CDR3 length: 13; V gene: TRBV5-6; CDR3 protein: CASSQPAQETQYF; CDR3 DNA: TGTGCCAGCAGCCAGCCGGCCCAAGAGACCCAGTACTTC
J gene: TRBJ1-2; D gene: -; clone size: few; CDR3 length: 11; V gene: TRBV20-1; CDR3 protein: CSALGGSGYTF; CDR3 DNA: TGCAGTGCCCTAGGGGGGAGTGGCTACACCTTC
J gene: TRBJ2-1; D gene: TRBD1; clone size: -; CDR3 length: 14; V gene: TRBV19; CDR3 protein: CASSSAGTGVEQFF; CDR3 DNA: TGTGCCAGTAGTTCCGCCGGGACAGGGGTCGAGCAGTTCTTC
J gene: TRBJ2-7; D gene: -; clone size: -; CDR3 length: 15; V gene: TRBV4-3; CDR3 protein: CASSRSGHAVDEQYF; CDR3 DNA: TGCGCCAGCAGCCGATCTGGACATGCGGTTGACGAGCAGTACTTC
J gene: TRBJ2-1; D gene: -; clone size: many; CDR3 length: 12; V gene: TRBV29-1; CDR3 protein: CSVSQGSNEQFF; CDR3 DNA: TGCAGCGTCTCACAGGGCTCCAATGAGCAGTTCTTC
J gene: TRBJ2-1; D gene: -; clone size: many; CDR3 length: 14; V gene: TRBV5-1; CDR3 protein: CASSPSGPYNEQFF; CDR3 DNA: TGCGCCAGCAGCCCCAGCGGCCCCTACAATGAGCAGTTCTTC
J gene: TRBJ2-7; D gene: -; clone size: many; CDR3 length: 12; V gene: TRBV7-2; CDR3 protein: CASSLGEYEQYF; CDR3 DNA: TGTGCCAGCAGCTTGGGGGAATACGAGCAGTACTTC
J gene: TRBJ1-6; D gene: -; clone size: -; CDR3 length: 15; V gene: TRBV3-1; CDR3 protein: CASSQVVQGNSPLHF; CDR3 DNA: TGTGCCAGCAGCCAAGTGGTCCAGGGCAATTCACCCCTCCACTTT
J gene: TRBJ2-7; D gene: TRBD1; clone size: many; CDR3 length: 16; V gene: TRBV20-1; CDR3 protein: CSARDSSGQGVYEQYF; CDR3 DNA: TGCAGTGCTAGAGATTCCTCTGGGCAGGGGGTCTACGAGCAGTACTTC
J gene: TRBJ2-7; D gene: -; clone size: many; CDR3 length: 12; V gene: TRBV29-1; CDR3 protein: CSVSEAPGEQYF; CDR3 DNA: TGCAGCGTTTCGGAGGCGCCGGGCGAGCAGTACTTC
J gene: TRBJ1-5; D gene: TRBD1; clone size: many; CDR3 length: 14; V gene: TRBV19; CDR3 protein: CASSTTGSNQPQHF; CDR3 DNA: TGTGCCAGTAGTACGACAGGGAGCAATCAGCCCCAGCATTTT
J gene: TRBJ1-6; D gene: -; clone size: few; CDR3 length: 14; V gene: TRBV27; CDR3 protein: CATMDSSYNSPLHF; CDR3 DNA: TGTGCCACCATGGACAGCTCCTATAATTCACCCCTCCACTTT
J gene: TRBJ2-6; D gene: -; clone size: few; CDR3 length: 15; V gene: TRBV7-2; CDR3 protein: CASSFSKPGANVLTF; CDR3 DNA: TGTGCCAGCAGCTTCTCCAAACCCGGGGCCAACGTCCTGACTTTC
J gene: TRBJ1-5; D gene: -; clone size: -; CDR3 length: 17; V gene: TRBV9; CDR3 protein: CASSVEGGLYSNQPQHF; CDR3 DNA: TGTGCCAGCAGCGTAGAAGGCGGTCTTTATAGCAATCAGCCCCAGCATTTT
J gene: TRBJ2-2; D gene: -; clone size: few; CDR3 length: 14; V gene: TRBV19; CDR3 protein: CASSLLAITGELFF; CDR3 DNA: TGTGCCAGTAGTTTATTGGCAATCACCGGGGAGCTGTTTTTT
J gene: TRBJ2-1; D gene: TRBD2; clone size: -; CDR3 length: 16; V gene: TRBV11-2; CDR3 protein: CASSFPASGTYNEQFF; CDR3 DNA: TGTGCCAGCAGCTTCCCCGCTAGCGGGACATACAATGAGCAGTTCTTC
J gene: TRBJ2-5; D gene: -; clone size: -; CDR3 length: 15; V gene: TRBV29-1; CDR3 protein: CSANRDPLGQETQYF; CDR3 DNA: TGCAGCGCCAACCGGGACCCATTGGGGCAAGAGACCCAGTACTTC
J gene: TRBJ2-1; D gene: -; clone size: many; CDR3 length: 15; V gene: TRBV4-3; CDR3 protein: CASSLLQGRFNEQFF; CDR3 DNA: TGCGCCAGCAGCCTCCTACAGGGGAGGTTCAATGAGCAGTTCTTC
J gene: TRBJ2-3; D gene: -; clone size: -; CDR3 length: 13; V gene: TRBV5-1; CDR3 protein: CASSLRSSDTQYF; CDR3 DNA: TGCGCCAGCAGCTTGCGGTCGTCTGACACGCAGTATTTT
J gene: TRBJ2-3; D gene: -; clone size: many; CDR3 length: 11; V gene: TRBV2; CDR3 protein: CATTSTDTQYF; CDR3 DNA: TGTGCCACCACTTCCACAGATACGCAGTATTTT
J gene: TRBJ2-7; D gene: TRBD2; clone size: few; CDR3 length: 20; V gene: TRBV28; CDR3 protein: CASSLSSLGLAGVSSYEQYF; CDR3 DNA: TGTGCCAGCAGTTTATCCAGCCTCGGACTAGCGGGAGTGTCGTCATACGAGCAGTACTTC
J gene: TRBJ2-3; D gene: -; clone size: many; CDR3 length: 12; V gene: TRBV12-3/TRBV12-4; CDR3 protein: CASSSPRDTQYF; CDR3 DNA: TGTGCCAGCAGTTCCCCCAGAGATACGCAGTATTTT
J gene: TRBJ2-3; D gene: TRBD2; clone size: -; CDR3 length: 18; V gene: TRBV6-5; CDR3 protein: CASSSAAPVGGNTDTQYF; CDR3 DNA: TGTGCCAGCAGTTCCGCGGCTCCGGTGGGAGGGAACACAGATACGCAGTATTTT
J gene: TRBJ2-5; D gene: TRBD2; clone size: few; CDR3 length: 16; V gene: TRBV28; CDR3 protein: CASSIRRGGGQETQYF; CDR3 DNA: TGTGCCAGCAGTATCCGGCGGGGGGGAGGGCAAGAGACCCAGTACTTC
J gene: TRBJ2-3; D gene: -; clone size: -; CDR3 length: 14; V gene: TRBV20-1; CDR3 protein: CSARDTTRGDTQYF; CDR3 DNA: TGCAGTGCTAGAGATACGACAAGGGGAGATACGCAGTATTTT
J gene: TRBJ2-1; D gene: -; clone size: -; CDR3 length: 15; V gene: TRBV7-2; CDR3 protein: CASSLSSSLQAEQFF; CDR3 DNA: TGTGCCAGCAGCTTGAGTAGCAGCCTCCAAGCGGAGCAGTTCTTC
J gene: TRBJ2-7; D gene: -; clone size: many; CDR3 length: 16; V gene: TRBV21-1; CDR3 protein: CASSKGPLSLVYEQYF; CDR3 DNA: TGTGCCAGCAGCAAAGGCCCCCTCTCCCTCGTCTACGAGCAGTACTTC
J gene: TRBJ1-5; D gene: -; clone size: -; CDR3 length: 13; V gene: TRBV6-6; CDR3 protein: CASAGYSNQPQHF; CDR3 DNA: TGTGCCAGCGCAGGGTATAGCAATCAGCCCCAGCATTTT
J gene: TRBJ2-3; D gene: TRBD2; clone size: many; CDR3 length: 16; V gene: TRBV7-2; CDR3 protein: CASSLTLAGGRDTQYF; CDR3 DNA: TGTGCCAGCAGCTTAACCCTAGCGGGAGGCCGGGATACGCAGTATTTT
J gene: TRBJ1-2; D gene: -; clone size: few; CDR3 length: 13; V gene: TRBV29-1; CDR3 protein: CSVEDRTPAGYTF; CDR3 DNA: TGCAGCGTTGAAGATCGTACCCCAGCGGGCTACACCTTC
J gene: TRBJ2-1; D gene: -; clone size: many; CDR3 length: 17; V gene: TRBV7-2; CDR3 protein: CASSLAGLGSSYNEQFF; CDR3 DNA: TGTGCCAGCAGCTTAGCGGGACTGGGGAGCTCCTACAATGAGCAGTTCTTC
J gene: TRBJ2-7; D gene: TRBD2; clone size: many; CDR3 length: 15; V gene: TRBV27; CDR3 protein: CASRKGTSGSVEQYF; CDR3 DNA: TGTGCCAGCAGAAAAGGGACTAGCGGGAGTGTCGAGCAGTACTTC
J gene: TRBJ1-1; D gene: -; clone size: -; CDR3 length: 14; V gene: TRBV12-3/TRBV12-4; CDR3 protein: CASSRTQGSAEALF; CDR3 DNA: TGTGCCAGCAGTCGGACGCAGGGGAGTGCTGAAGCTCTCTTT
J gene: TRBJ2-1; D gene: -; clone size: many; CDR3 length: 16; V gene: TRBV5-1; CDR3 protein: CASSLDVAASYNEQFF; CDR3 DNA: TGCGCCAGCAGCTTGGACGTAGCCGCCTCCTACAATGAGCAGTTCTTC
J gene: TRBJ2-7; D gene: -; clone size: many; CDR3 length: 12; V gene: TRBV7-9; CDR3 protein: CASSSGRPEQYF; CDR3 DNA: TGTGCCAGCAGCTCTGGACGGCCCGAGCAGTACTTC
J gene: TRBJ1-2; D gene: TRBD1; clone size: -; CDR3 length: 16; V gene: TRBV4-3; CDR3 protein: CASSQEGSRGYYGYTF; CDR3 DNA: TGCGCCAGCAGCCAAGAAGGATCCAGGGGGTATTATGGCTACACCTTC
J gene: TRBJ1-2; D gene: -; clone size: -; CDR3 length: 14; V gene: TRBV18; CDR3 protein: CASSPPYVDYGYTF; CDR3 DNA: TGTGCCAGCTCACCACCGTATGTGGACTATGGCTACACCTTC
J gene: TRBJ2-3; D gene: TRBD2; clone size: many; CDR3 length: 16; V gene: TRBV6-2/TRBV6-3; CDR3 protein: CASRPGTSGRTDTQYF; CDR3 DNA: TGTGCCAGCCGGCCCGGGACTAGCGGGAGAACAGATACGCAGTATTTT
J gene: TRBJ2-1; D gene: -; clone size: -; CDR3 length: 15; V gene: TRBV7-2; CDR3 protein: CASSFRSSSYNEQFF; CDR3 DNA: TGTGCCAGCAGCTTTCGGTCTAGCTCCTACAATGAGCAGTTCTTC
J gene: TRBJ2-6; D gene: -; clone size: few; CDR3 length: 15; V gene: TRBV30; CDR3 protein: CAWSWRGAGANVLTF; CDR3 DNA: TGTGCCTGGAGTTGGAGGGGCGCTGGGGCCAACGTCCTGACTTTC
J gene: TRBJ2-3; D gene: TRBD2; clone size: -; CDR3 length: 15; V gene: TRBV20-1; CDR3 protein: CSASELLAGTDTQYF; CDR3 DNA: TGCAGTGCCTCCGAGTTGCTAGCGGGCACAGATACGCAGTATTTT
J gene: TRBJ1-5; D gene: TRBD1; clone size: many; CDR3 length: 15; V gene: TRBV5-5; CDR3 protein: CASSLEGQGNQPQHF; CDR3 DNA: TGTGCCAGCAGCTTGGAGGGACAGGGGAATCAGCCCCAGCATTTT
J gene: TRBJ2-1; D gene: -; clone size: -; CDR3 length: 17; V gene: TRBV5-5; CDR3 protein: CASSPHFERSSYNEQFF; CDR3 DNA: TGTGCCAGCAGCCCCCATTTTGAGCGGAGCTCCTACAATGAGCAGTTCTTC
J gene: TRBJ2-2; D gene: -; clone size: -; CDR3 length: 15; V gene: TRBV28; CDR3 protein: CASSSLFGGTGELFF; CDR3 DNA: TGTGCCAGCAGCTCGCTATTTGGGGGCACCGGGGAGCTGTTTTTT
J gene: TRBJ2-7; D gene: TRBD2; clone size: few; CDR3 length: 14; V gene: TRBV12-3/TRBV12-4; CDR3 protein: CASSSTTSGTSVYF; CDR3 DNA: TGTGCCAGCAGTTCGACGACTAGCGGGACTTCGGTATACTTC
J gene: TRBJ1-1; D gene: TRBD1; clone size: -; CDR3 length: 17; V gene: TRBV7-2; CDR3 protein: CASRKGQASPMNTEAFF; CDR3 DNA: TGTGCCAGCAGGAAAGGACAGGCTTCGCCTATGAACACTGAAGCTTTCTTT